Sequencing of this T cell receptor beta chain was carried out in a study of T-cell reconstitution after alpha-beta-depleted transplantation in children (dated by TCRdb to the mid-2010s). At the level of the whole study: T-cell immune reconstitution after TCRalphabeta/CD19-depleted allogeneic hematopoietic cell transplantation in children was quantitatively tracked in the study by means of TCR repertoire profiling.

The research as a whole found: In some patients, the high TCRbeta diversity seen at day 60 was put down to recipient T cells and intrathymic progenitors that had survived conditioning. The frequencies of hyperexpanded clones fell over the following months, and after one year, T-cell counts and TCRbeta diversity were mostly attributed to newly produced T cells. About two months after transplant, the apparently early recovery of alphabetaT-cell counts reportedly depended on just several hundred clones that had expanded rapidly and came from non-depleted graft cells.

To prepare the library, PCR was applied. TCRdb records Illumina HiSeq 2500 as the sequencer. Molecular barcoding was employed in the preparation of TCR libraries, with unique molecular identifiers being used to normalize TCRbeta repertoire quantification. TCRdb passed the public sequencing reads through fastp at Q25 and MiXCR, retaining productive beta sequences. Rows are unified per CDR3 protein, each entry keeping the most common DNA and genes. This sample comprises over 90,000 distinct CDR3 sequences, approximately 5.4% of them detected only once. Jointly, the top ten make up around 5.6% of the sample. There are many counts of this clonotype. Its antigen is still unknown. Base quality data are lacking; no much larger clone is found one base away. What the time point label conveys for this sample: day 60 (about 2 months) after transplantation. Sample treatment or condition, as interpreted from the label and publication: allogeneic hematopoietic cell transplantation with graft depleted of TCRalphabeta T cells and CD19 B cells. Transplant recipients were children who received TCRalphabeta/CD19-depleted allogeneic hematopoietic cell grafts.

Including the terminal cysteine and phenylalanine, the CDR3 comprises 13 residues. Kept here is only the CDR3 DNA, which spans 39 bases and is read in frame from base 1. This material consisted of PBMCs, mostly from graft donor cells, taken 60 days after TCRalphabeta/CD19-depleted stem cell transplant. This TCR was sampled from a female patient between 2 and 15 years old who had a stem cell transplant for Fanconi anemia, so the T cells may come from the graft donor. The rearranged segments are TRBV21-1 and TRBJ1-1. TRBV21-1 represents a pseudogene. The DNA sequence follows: TGTGCCCGCGGGCAGGTCTTGAACACTGAAGCTTTCTTT. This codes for CARGQVLNTEAFF.